This T cell receptor beta chain derives from a study of T-cell memory formation after mild COVID-19. Across the whole study: TCR clusters showed largely donor specificity.

From germline, CDR1 is MDHEN and CDR2 SYDVKM. V shed 3 bases and J 5 bases; nucleotides not matched to a gene: 4. The length of the CDR3 is 15 residues. Each CDR3 protein gets one entry after TCRdb re-called the 5' RACE reads with MiXCR. Among 150,000 to 200,000 distinct CDR3 sequences listed, around a third were seen once. The rearrangement uses TRBV28 and TRBJ2-2; TRBD1 matches 9 bases. The TCR was taken from an adult woman who had mild COVID-19 (a few samples of this study predate the infection). Cell type and time point are not known. The source material was PBMCs or a T cell subset sorted from them (not recorded which). The CDR3 region is CASSLGGQGTGELFF. The CDR3 DNA follows: TGTGCCAGCAGTTTGGGGGGACAGGGAACCGGGGAGCTGTTTTTT.